This entry lists 8 T cell receptor beta chains sequenced from one sample in a study of T cells in tuberculosis. Sequencing was performed with immunoSEQ multiplex PCR; in TCRdb, only in-frame clones are kept and a portion is missing. Of more than 35,000 clones listed, about 94% are singletons. The sequenced sample was PBMCs. The origin of the receptors is a donor aged 5 to 30 with latent tuberculosis or without tuberculosis infection.

The rearrangement joins TRBV5-5 to TRBJ2-1; 7 bases match TRBD2. CDR3 length equals 15 residues. CDR1 is SGHKS, CDR2 YYEKEE, per germline (reference sequence). The V segment lost 1 base and the J segment 8 bases; nucleotides outside the gene matches: 9. CDR3 nucleotide sequence: TGTGCCAGCAGCTTGACTAGCGAGGATTCGCATGAGCAGTTCTTC. It specifies CASSLTSEDSHEQFF.

A single count supports this clone. The chain employs TRBV23-1 and TRBJ1-3; 10 positions match TRBD1. TRBV23-1 is flagged as an ORF with uncertain function. This CDR3 comprises 18 residues. After removal of 7 bases from V and 0 bases from J, the junction contained 12 bases not matched to a gene. The CDR3 nucleotides are TGCGCCAGCACTGGGACCGATCGGACAGGGGGCTCTGGAAACACCATATATTTT. This encodes CASTGTDRTGGSGNTIYF.

The chain has TRBV4-1 and TRBJ1-2, with D perhaps matching TRBD1 (5 bases). The CDR3 is made up of 14 amino acids. Germline V lookup: CDR1 MGHRA, CDR2 YSYEKL. Trimming stripped 4 bases from V and 5 bases from J, with 14 bases between. CDR3 nucleotides: TGCGCCAGCAGCCCCGACAGTCTGGGGTATGGCTACACCTTC. It is translated as CASSPDSLGYGYTF.

The chain links TRBV6-5 to TRBJ1-2; 7 positions match TRBD1. Germline trimming cut 5 bases from V and 11 bases from J; bases unmatched to any gene: 8. The length of the CDR3 is 12 residues. Per the germline V gene, CDR1 is MNHEY and CDR2 is SVGAGI. CDR3 loop: CASSQGTERYTF. In nucleotides, the CDR3 is TGTGCCAGCAGTCAGGGGACAGAACGATACACCTTC.

The gene calls are TRBV11-3 and TRBJ1-1; 8 bases agree with TRBD1. The V segment lost 5 bases and the J segment 3 bases; nucleotides outside the gene matches: 5. This CDR3 region has 14 residues. Germline V CDR1 and CDR2: SGHNT, YENEEA. The chain's CDR3 is CASSTGQGDTEAFF. The CDR3 nucleotides read TGTGCCAGCAGCACCGGACAGGGAGACACTGAAGCTTTCTTT. Supplemented by reference TRBV11-3 and TRBJ1-1, the full variable domain reads EAGVVQSPRYKIIEKKQPVAFWCNPISGHNTLYWYLQNLGQGPELLIRYENEEAVDDSQLPKDRFSAERLKGVDSTLKIQPAELGDSAVYLCASSTGQGDTEAFFGQGTRLTVV.

This chain connects TRBV9 to TRBJ2-7; TRBD1 aligns across 7 bases. Germline CDR1 is SGDLS and CDR2 is YYNGEE. Trimming removed 2 bases from V and 2 bases from J; junction bases left unmatched: 7. CDR3 length: 15 amino acids. CDR3 nucleotides: TGTGCCAGCAGCGTGACCGGGACAGAGACCTACGAGCAGTACTTC. Translation: CASSVTGTETYEQYF.

The chain has TRBV30 and TRBJ1-6; the match to TRBD1 covers 7 bases. CDR3 length: 14 amino acids. The germline V gene encodes CDR1 GTSNPN and CDR2 SVGIG (reference sequence). The V and J ends lost 3 bases and 7 bases, in that order; junction bases with no gene match: 6. In DNA form, the CDR3 reads TGTGCCTGGAGCGAACAGGGGAACAATTCACCCCTCCACTTT. Residues: CAWSEQGNNSPLHF.

The V gene is TRBV21-1, the J gene TRBJ1-6; whether TRBD1, the table's D call, matches the DNA was not checked. TRBV21-1 is marked as a pseudogene. The CDR3 is 16 residues long. CDR3 coding DNA: TGTGCCAGCGGGTACAACAGGGATTACTATAATTCACCCCTCCACTTT. This gives the protein CASGYNRDYYNSPLHF.